These T cell receptor beta chains were read from a single sample in a study of shared clonotypes between healthy human individuals. The table came from immunoSEQ multiplex PCR; TCRdb's copy has only in-frame clones and leaves some out. There are about 2,100,000 clones in the sample; roughly 91% occur only once, and 1.7% lies in the top ten. The sample was naive CD8+ T cells from PBMCs. These TCRs come from a man between 18 and 29 years old in good health. Some clones in this sample may be carry-over from other donors' samples. Both conserved end residues are part of each CDR3. The D gene is left open where the match is weak. Clone size, where shown, is once, few, many, or a class for clones that have expanded.

CDR3aa	CDR3nt	abundance	v_gene	j_gene	d_gene
CASSSTGASLEQYF	TGTGCCAGCAGCTCGACAGGAGCCAGCCTCGAGCAGTACTTC	once	TRBV7-9	TRBJ2-7	NA
CASSLANGRDGYTF	TGCGCCAGCAGCTTGGCCAACGGTAGAGATGGCTACACCTTC	NA	TRBV5-1	TRBJ1-2	NA
CASSQGHWNTGELFF	TGTGCCAGCAGCCAAGGGCACTGGAACACCGGGGAGCTGTTTTTT	NA	TRBV14	TRBJ2-2	NA
CSVRPTGDYGYTF	TGCAGCGTCCGGCCTACAGGGGACTATGGCTACACCTTC	NA	TRBV29-1	TRBJ1-2	TRBD1
CASSLPDRGGPYGYTF	TGTGCCAGCAGCTTGCCCGACAGGGGTGGTCCTTATGGCTACACCTTC	NA	TRBV5-6	TRBJ1-2	TRBD1
CASSANNSPLHF	TGTGCCAGCAGCGCTAATAATTCACCCCTCCACTTT	once	TRBV9	TRBJ1-6	NA
CASSPGGLYEQYF	TGTGCCAGCAGTCCGGGGGGACTCTACGAGCAGTACTTC	NA	TRBV27	TRBJ2-7	TRBD2
CASSQDARFPRDDTDTQYF	TGCGCCAGCAGCCAAGATGCCCGTTTTCCGCGGGATGACACAGATACGCAGTATTTT	NA	TRBV4-1	TRBJ2-3	NA
CASSQEEGVVGTGELFF	TGCGCCAGCAGCCAAGAAGAGGGAGTGGTCGGCACCGGGGAGCTGTTTTTT	NA	TRBV4-3	TRBJ2-2	NA
CASSAHYSNQPQHF	TGTGCCAGCAGCGCCCATTATAGCAATCAGCCCCAGCATTTT	NA	TRBV9	TRBJ1-5	NA
CASSPGWRGYEQYF	TGTGCCAGCAGCCCGGGCTGGCGGGGCTACGAGCAGTACTTC	NA	TRBV4-2	TRBJ2-7	NA
CASSLTSGRYNEQFF	TGTGCCAGCAGCCTTACTAGCGGACGGTACAATGAGCAGTTCTTC	NA	TRBV6-5	TRBJ2-1	TRBD2
CASSQVLRPNQPQHF	TGTGCCAGTAGTCAGGTGCTCAGGCCGAATCAGCCCCAGCATTTT	NA	TRBV19	TRBJ1-5	NA
CASSPRLVSLYNEQFF	TGTGCCAGCAGCCCTCGACTAGTTTCTTTATACAATGAGCAGTTCTTC	NA	TRBV28	TRBJ2-1	NA
CASRERISNEQFF	TGTGCCAGCAGGGAACGGATTTCGAATGAGCAGTTCTTC	NA	TRBV6-6	TRBJ2-1	NA
CASSLAENHEQYF	TGTGCCAGCAGCTTAGCCGAGAACCACGAGCAGTACTTC	NA	TRBV7-3	TRBJ2-7	NA
CASSTRESNQPQHF	TGTGCCAGCAGTACCAGGGAATCGAATCAGCCCCAGCATTTT	NA	TRBV27	TRBJ1-5	NA
CASCRGAWDTEAFF	TGCGCCAGCTGTCGGGGAGCTTGGGACACTGAAGCTTTCTTT	NA	TRBV4-3	TRBJ1-1	NA
CASSHLAARGYEQYF	TGTGCCAGCAGCCACCTAGCGGCAAGGGGGTACGAGCAGTACTTC	NA	TRBV14	TRBJ2-7	NA
CASWGTGAEAFF	TGTGCCAGCTGGGGGACGGGGGCTGAAGCTTTCTTT	NA	TRBV6-6	TRBJ1-1	NA
CASRGLTVGYEQYF	TGTGCCAGCCGAGGACTCACGGTGGGGTACGAGCAGTACTTC	once	TRBV28	TRBJ2-7	NA
CASSLDRRAGSDTEAFF	TGTGCCAGCAGCTTAGATCGCCGGGCAGGGTCGGACACTGAAGCTTTCTTT	NA	TRBV7-9	TRBJ1-1	NA
CASSRTGGRNEKLFF	TGTGCCAGTAGTAGGACAGGGGGCCGGAATGAAAAACTGTTTTTT	once	TRBV19	TRBJ1-4	TRBD1
CASSEARKGESNEKLFF	TGTGCCAGCAGTGAAGCGCGAAAGGGAGAGAGTAATGAAAAACTGTTTTTT	NA	TRBV6-1	TRBJ1-4	NA
CASRPRQGGTDTQYF	TGTGCCAGCAGGCCCCGACAGGGCGGCACAGATACGCAGTATTTT	NA	TRBV11-2	TRBJ2-3	TRBD1
CASSVTGGWVQETQYF	TGTGCCAGCAGTGTAACAGGGGGCTGGGTACAAGAGACCCAGTACTTC	NA	TRBV11-1	TRBJ2-5	TRBD1
CASSLELAGGTYNEQFF	TGTGCCAGCAGCTTGGAATTAGCGGGAGGGACCTACAATGAGCAGTTCTTC	NA	TRBV11-2	TRBJ2-1	TRBD2
CASSLNGETQYF	TGTGCCAGCAGCTTGAATGGGGAGACCCAGTACTTC	NA	TRBV5-4	TRBJ2-5	NA
CASSTDSLGYEQYF	TGTGCCAGCAGTACGGACAGTTTAGGATACGAGCAGTACTTC	NA	TRBV27	TRBJ2-7	NA
CASSSYRTGRLSYEQYF	TGTGCCAGCAGTTCTTACCGGACAGGGCGTTTGAGCTACGAGCAGTACTTC	NA	TRBV28	TRBJ2-7	TRBD1
CASSLGWGTGRLFF	TGTGCCAGCAGCTTAGGCTGGGGCACCGGGCGGCTGTTTTTT	NA	TRBV7-2	TRBJ2-2	NA
CASSEGGERGYTF	TGTGCCAGCAGTGAAGGAGGGGAGCGTGGCTACACCTTC	NA	TRBV25-1	TRBJ1-2	NA
CASSIRTGSWGNEQFF	TGTGCCAGCAGCATTCGGACAGGGTCTTGGGGCAATGAGCAGTTCTTC	once	TRBV7-9	TRBJ2-1	TRBD1
CASRPSGYYEQYF	TGTGCCAGCCGACCTAGCGGGTACTACGAGCAGTACTTC	NA	TRBV28	TRBJ2-7	TRBD2
CASSKRTGMGYF	TGTGCCAGCAGCAAACGGACAGGAATGGGGTACTTC	NA	TRBV28	TRBJ2-7	TRBD1
CASSLNRYGEMISYNEQFF	TGTGCCAGCAGCTTAAATAGATATGGGGAAATGATCTCCTACAATGAGCAGTTCTTC	NA	TRBV7-9	TRBJ2-1	NA
CASSQDRANTGNTIYF	TGCGCCAGCAGCCAAGATAGGGCAAATACTGGAAACACCATATATTTT	NA	TRBV4-1	TRBJ1-3	NA
CASSLDSNSYNEQFF	TGTGCCAGCAGCTTGGACTCAAACTCCTACAATGAGCAGTTCTTC	NA	TRBV5-5	TRBJ2-1	NA
CASSEAITYFTDTQYF	TGTGCCAGCAGTGAAGCCATTACGTACTTCACAGATACGCAGTATTTT	NA	TRBV6-1	TRBJ2-3	NA
CASSGGPGANVLTF	TGTGCCAGCAGTGGAGGACCTGGGGCCAACGTCCTGACTTTC	NA	TRBV11-3	TRBJ2-6	NA
CASSLAAISYEQYF	TGTGCCAGCAGCTTAGCAGCAATCTCCTACGAGCAGTACTTC	once	TRBV11-2	TRBJ2-7	NA
CASNVGTTYNEQFF	TGTGCCAGCAACGTCGGGACTACTTACAATGAGCAGTTCTTC	NA	TRBV7-9	TRBJ2-1	TRBD2
CSVERDVPRDSQYF	TGCAGCGTTGAGCGGGACGTACCAAGAGACTCCCAGTACTTC	NA	TRBV29-1	TRBJ2-5	NA
CASRSSGRRYEQYF	TGTGCCAGCAGATCTAGCGGGAGAAGGTACGAGCAGTACTTC	few	TRBV27	TRBJ2-7	TRBD2
CASTDRDFPTGELFF	TGTGCCAGCACTGACCGGGACTTTCCCACCGGGGAGCTGTTTTTT	NA	TRBV28	TRBJ2-2	NA
CASSSSRETYEQYF	TGTGCCAGCAGTTCCTCCAGGGAGACCTACGAGCAGTACTTC	NA	TRBV27	TRBJ2-7	NA
CASSPGTYNEQFF	TGTGCCAGCAGCCCCGGGACCTACAATGAGCAGTTCTTC	NA	TRBV2	TRBJ2-1	NA
CASSLSPLAGLQETQYF	TGTGCCAGCAGCTTATCCCCCCTAGCGGGGTTGCAAGAGACCCAGTACTTC	NA	TRBV7-9	TRBJ2-5	TRBD2
CASSLGQGLNTEAFF	TGTGCCAGCAGCTTAGGACAGGGCCTGAACACTGAAGCTTTCTTT	NA	TRBV7-9	TRBJ1-1	TRBD1
CASSLGIFGEETQYF	TGCGCCAGCAGCTTGGGTATCTTCGGAGAAGAGACCCAGTACTTC	NA	TRBV5-1	TRBJ2-5	NA
CASNTRGGNEKLFF	TGTGCCAGCAACACCAGGGGAGGTAATGAAAAACTGTTTTTT	NA	TRBV6-1	TRBJ1-4	NA
CASRVMAGAAWEQYF	TGTGCCAGCAGGGTTATGGCGGGAGCTGCCTGGGAGCAGTACTTC	NA	TRBV27	TRBJ2-7	TRBD2
CASSPTIGSEQYF	TGTGCCAGCAGCCCAACAATTGGGAGCGAGCAGTACTTC	once	TRBV5-6	TRBJ2-7	NA
CASSLTGWTGELFF	TGTGCCAGCAGCCTGACCGGGTGGACCGGGGAGCTGTTTTTT	NA	TRBV14	TRBJ2-2	NA
CASSLGQGVAEAFF	TGTGCCAGCAGCTTAGGACAGGGGGTCGCTGAAGCTTTCTTT	NA	TRBV7-2	TRBJ1-1	TRBD1
CASSLVANYGYTF	TGTGCCAGCAGCTTGGTAGCTAACTATGGCTACACCTTC	NA	TRBV7-9	TRBJ1-2	NA
CASRGGLDAADTQYF	TGTGCCAGCAGAGGGGGACTAGATGCCGCAGATACGCAGTATTTT	NA	TRBV6-1	TRBJ2-3	TRBD2